The clone carrying this T cell receptor beta chain was picked up many times. The record originates from a study of regulatory T cells in long-lasting Graves disease. About the study: The definition of persistent Graves' disease was over 5 years of antithyroid drugs with positive TSH receptor antibodies.

Libraries of TCR beta came from iRepertoire HTBI primers plus Arm-PCR of CDR3 regions. A single record per CDR3 protein comes from TCRdb applying MiXCR to the multiplex PCR reads. Of around 400,000 distinct CDR3 sequences in the sample, around a quarter were seen once. V lost 0 bases, J lost 2 bases, and 13 bases lay in between. CDR3 length equals 16 residues. Germline-derived CDR1 and CDR2 are SGHVS and FQNEAQ. The time point denotes: persistent/refractory GD, antithyroid drugs over 5 years with positive TRAb. There was RNA extracted from PBMCs, and the TCR library was made from it. The source of the patients was an endocrinology department in Xi'an, China. Approximately 9 milliliters of peripheral blood went into EDTA tubes.

This sequence originates from a female donor with Graves disease. Material: peripheral blood mononuclear cells (PBMCs), obtained when the disease was refractory, from a patient treated with antithyroid drugs. This rearrangement joins TRBV7-8 to TRBJ1-2, with D uncertain. The CDR3 here is CASSLATTARNYGYTF. The CDR3 DNA follows: TGTGCCAGCAGCTTAGCGACAACAGCAAGAAACTATGGCTACACCTTC.